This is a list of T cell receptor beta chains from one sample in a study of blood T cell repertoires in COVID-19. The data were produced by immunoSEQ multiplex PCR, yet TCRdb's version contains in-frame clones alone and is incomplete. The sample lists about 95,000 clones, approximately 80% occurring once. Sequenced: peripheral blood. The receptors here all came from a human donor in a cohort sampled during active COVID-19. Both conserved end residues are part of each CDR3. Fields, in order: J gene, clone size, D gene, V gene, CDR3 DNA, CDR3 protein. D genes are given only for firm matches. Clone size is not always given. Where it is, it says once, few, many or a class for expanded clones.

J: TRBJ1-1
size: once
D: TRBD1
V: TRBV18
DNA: TGTGCCAGCTCACTTGACAGGGGCGGGACTGAAGCTTTCTTT
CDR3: CASSLDRGGTEAFF

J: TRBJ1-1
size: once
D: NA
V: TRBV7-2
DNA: TGTGCCAGCAGCTTAGGGGGCCAAGGGGCGGTTTTGGCTTTCTTT
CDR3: CASSLGGQGAVLAFF

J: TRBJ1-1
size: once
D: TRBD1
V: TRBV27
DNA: TGTGCCAGCAGCCCGGGGACAGGGGTGAGGGGGACTGAAGCTTTCTTT
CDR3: CASSPGTGVRGTEAFF

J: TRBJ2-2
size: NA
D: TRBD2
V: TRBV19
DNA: TGTGCCAGTAGTAATAGCGGGGGGGCCGCCGGGGAGCTGTTTTTT
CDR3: CASSNSGGAAGELFF

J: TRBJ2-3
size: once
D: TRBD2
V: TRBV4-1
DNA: TGCGCCAGCAGCCCGACGCGGGGGACCAAATTAGATACGCAGTATTTT
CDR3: CASSPTRGTKLDTQYF

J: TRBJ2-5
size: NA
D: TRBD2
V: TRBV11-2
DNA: TGTGCCAGCAGCTTAGGACTAGCTTCGTCGGAGACCCAGTACTTC
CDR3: CASSLGLASSETQYF

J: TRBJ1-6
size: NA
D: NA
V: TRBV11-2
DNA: TGTGCCAGCAGCGCGACATATTCAAGGCTGTCGCCCCTCCACTTT
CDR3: CASSATYSRLSPLHF

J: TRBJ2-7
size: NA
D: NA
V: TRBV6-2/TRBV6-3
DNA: TGTGCCAGCAGCGGCAGCTCCTACGAGCAGTACTTC
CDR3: CASSGSSYEQYF

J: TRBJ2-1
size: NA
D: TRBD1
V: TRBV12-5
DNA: TGTGCTAGTGGTTCGAGACAGGGCTCCTACAATGAGCAGTTCTTC
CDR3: CASGSRQGSYNEQFF

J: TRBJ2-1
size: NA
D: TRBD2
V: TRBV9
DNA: TGTGCCAGCAGTGGGGGAGCGGGGGGATACAATGAGCAGTTCTTC
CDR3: CASSGGAGGYNEQFF

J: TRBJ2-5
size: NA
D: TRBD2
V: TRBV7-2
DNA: TGTGCCAGCAGCTCAGATGGGACTACTGGGACCCAGTACTTC
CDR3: CASSSDGTTGTQYF

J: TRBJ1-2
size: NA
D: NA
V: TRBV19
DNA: TGTGCCAGTAGTGCGTCCTGGACTGCTTCCTATGGCTACACCTTC
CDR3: CASSASWTASYGYTF

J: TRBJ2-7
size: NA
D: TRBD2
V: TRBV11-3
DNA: TGTGCCAGCAGCTTAGGGGCCGCGGGAGGGCAGAACGAGCAGTACTTC
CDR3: CASSLGAAGGQNEQYF

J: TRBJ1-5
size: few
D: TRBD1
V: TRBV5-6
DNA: TGTGCCAGCAGCTTGGGCGGACAGGGGGCACGGCAGCCCCAGCATTTT
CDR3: CASSLGGQGARQPQHF

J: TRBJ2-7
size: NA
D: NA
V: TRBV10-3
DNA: TGTGCCATCAGCGGAACAGATTTTCCATTCAAGCAGTACTTC
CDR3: CAISGTDFPFKQYF

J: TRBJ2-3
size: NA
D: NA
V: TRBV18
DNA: TGTGCCAGCTCACCACCCACTAGCACAGATACGCAGTATTTT
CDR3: CASSPPTSTDTQYF

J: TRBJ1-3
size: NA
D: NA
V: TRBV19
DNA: TGTGCCAGTACACGACAACCCAACACCATATATTTT
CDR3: CASTRQPNTIYF

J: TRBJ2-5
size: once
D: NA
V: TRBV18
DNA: TGTGCCAGCTCACCGGGCTTACAAGAGACCCAGTACTTC
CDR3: CASSPGLQETQYF

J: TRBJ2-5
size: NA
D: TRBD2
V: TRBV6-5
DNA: TGTGCCAGACTAGCGGGACGGAAAGAGACCCAGTACTTC
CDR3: CARLAGRKETQYF

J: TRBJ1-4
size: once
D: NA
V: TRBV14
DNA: TGTGCCAGCAGCCAAGGTCGGCGGGGGCTTGAAGAAAAACTGTTTTTT
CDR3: CASSQGRRGLEEKLFF

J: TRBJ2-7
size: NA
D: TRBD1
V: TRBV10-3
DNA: TGTGCCATCAGTGAGCCCATCGGGGACAGGGCCTACGAGCAGTACTTC
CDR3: CAISEPIGDRAYEQYF

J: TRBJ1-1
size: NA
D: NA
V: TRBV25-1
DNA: TGTGCCAGCAGTGGACAGGCGTTGGGCACTGAAGCTTTCTTT
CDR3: CASSGQALGTEAFF

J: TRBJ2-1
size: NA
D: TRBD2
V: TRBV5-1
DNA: TGCGCCAGTGGAGCGGGAGGGCCTGAAGATCGGTTCTTC
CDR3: CASGAGGPEDRFF

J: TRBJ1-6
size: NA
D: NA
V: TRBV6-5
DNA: TGTGCCAGCATGGGGCCGAGCTCCTATAATTCACCCCTCCACTTT
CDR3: CASMGPSSYNSPLHF

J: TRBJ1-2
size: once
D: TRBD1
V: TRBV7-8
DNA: TGTGCCAGCAGCCCCCAATTAGGGACAGGGGTTTCGAGCCGCTATGGCTACACCTTC
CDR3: CASSPQLGTGVSSRYGYTF

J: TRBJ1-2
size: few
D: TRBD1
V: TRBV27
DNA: TGTGCCAGCAGTTTATCTACAGGGGGCCCTTACTATGGCTACACCTTC
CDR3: CASSLSTGGPYYGYTF

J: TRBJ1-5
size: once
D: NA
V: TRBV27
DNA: TGTGCCAGCAGTCTCCACAGGGAAAGGTGGCAGCCCCAGCATTTT
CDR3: CASSLHRERWQPQHF

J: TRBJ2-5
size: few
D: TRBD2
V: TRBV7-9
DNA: TGTGCCAGCAGCTTTCTAGCGGGGGGGCCCATACAGACCCAGTACTTC
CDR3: CASSFLAGGPIQTQYF

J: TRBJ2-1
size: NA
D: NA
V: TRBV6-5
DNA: TGTGCCAGCAGTTACTCAGGGAGCTCCTACAATGAGCAGTTCTTC
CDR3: CASSYSGSSYNEQFF

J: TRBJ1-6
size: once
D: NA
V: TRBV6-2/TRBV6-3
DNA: TGTGCCAGCAGTTACCAGGGGAAATCCTATAATTCACCCCTCCACTTT
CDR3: CASSYQGKSYNSPLHF

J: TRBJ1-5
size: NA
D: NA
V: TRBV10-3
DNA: TGTGCCATCAGTGAGTCCGCGGGACGGGGCGTTGGCAATCAGCCCCAGCATTTT
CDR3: CAISESAGRGVGNQPQHF

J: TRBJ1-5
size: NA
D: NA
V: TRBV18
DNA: TGTGCCAGCTCACCAACCTCGGGGTACAATCAGCCCCAGCATTTT
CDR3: CASSPTSGYNQPQHF

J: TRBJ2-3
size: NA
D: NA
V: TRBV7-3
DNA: TGTGCCAGCAGCTTAACGGGGGGTGTCACAGATACGCAGTATTTT
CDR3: CASSLTGGVTDTQYF

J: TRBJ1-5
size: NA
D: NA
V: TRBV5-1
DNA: TGCGCCAGCAGCTTCGGAGGGGTTAATCAGCCCCAGCATTTT
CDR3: CASSFGGVNQPQHF

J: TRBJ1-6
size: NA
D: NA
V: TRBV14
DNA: TGTGCCAGCAGCTACAAAAGGGAGGGGTGGAATTCACCCCTCCACTTT
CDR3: CASSYKREGWNSPLHF

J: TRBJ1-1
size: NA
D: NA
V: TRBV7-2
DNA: TGTGCCAGCAGCTTAGATTCGGGACTAAACACTGAAGCTTTCTTT
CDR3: CASSLDSGLNTEAFF

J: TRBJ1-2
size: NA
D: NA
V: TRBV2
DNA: TGTGCCAGCAGTGCACAGAGTTATGGCTACACCTTC
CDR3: CASSAQSYGYTF

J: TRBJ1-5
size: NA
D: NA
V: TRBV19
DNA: TGTGCCAGTAGTCTCGTTGTCGGAGGGGATCAGCCCCAGCATTTT
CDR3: CASSLVVGGDQPQHF

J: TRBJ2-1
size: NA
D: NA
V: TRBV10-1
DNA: TGCGCCAGCGGGGGGGCAGTCTACAATGAGCAGTTCTTC
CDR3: CASGGAVYNEQFF

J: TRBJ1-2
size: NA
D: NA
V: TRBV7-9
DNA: TGTGCCAGCAGCTTAAAAGGGGGAGAGGGATTGCAAGGCTACACCTTC
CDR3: CASSLKGGEGLQGYTF

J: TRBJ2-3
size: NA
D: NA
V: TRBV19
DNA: TGTGCCAGTAACCAAGGGAGGGGGAGCACAGATACGCAGTATTTT
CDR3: CASNQGRGSTDTQYF

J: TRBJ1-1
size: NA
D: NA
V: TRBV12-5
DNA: TGTGCTAGTGGCGCGTCCACAGAGAACACTGAAGCTTTCTTT
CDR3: CASGASTENTEAFF

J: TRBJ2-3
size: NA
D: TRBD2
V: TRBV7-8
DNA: TGTGCCAGCAGCCTAGCGGGAGGAGGGGATACGCAGTATTTT
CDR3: CASSLAGGGDTQYF